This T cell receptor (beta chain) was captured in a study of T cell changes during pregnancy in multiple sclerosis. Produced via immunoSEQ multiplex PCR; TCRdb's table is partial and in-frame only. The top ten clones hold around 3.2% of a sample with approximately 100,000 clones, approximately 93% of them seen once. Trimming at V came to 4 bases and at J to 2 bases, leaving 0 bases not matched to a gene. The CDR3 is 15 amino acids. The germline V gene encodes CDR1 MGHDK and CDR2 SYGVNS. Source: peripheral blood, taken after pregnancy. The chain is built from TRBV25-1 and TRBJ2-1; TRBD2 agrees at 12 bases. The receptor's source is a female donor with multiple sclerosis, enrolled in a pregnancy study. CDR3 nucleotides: TGTGCCAGCAGTGGACTAGCGGGGGCCTACAATGAGCAGTTCTTC. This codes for CASSGLAGAYNEQFF. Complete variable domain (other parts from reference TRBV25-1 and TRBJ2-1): EADIYQTPRYLVIGTGKKITLECSQTMGHDKMYWYQQDPGMELHLIHYSYGVNSTEKGDLSSESTVSRIRTEHFPLTLESARPSHTSQYLCASSGLAGAYNEQFFGPGTRLTVL.